This T cell receptor beta chain was sequenced for a study of blood T cell repertoires in COVID-19. In the study's own analysis: By means of reference gene primer amplification, nucleated cell counts were estimated. Produced via immunoSEQ multiplex PCR; TCRdb's table is partial and in-frame only. The V and J calls and the clone size are those of that table, but D and trimming were determined from the DNA. The sample holds 97,000 or so clones, 75% to 95% seen once. The CDR3 consists of 13 residues. CDR1 is SQVTM and CDR2 is ANQGSEA in the germline V gene. The V end lost 4 bases, the J end lost 3 bases, and 9 bases lay between the germline ends.

The chain couples TRBV29-1 to TRBJ1-4; no firm D call. The origin of this receptor is a man between 18 and 29 years old with acute or convalescent COVID-19. The specimen was peripheral blood. CDR3 nucleotides: TGCAGCGTTGGGACTCCTTCTAATGAAAAACTGTTTTTT. Translation gives CSVGTPSNEKLFF.